The 19 T cell receptor beta chains reported below all come from one sample, sequenced in a study of T cells in Graves' hyperthyroidism and ophthalmopathy (dated by TCRdb to about 2019). The library was produced with multiplex PCR. The sequencing machine was an Illumina HiSeq 2000. The TCR beta CDR3 regions were amplified from RNA transcripts. The first round of RT-PCR for the TCR CDR3 was performed with the HTBI primer set and the Qiagen OneStep RT-PCR kit. In-frame beta chains were kept once TCRdb had trimmed the public reads at Q25 with fastp and called clones with MiXCR. When rows share a CDR3 protein, they turn into one entry using the most common DNA and genes. The sample yields around 200,000 distinct CDR3 sequences; about a sixth were counted once. The ten largest clones capture under 35% of the sample. Sequenced material: blood. These receptors originate from a woman aged 50 to 60 with Graves' hyperthyroidism.

Of note for this clonotype: A read error may explain this, as a much larger clone is one base away. The chain carries TRBV15 and TRBJ2-2; the D is unclear. The CDR3 length is 12 residues. Germline CDR1 LNHNV, CDR2 YYDKDF (reference sequence). DNA of the CDR3: TGTGCCACCAGCACCTACACCAGGGAGCTGTTTTTT. It translates to CATSTYTRELFF.

This clonotype was detected ten times or more. This chain joins TRBV28 and TRBJ1-1; tentative D call: TRBD1 (5 bases). This CDR3 region has 14 residues. The germline V and J ends were trimmed by 3 bases and 5 bases, with 13 bases remaining between them. CDR1 is MDHEN and CDR2 is SYDVKM in the germline V gene. The CDR3 DNA sequence: TGTGCCAGCAGTTTTCGGGGGGTACGTACTGAAGCTTTCTTT. This sequence encodes CASSFRGVRTEAFF.

The rearrangement uses TRBV4-2 and TRBJ2-5; 14 nucleotides align to TRBD2. CDR1 is LGHNA and CDR2 is YNFKEQ in the germline V gene. The CDR3 spans 17 residues. Losses at the gene ends were 4 bases for V and 1 base for J; bases not matched to a gene: 5. The CDR3 bases are TGTGCCAGCAGCCCGACTAGCGGGGGGGCTATCCAAGAGACCCAGTACTTC. This encodes CASSPTSGGAIQETQYF.

This clonotype was observed at least ten times. V is TRBV20-1 and J is TRBJ2-4; 8 nucleotides agree with TRBD1. V shed 0 bases, J shed 9 bases, and the junction held 10 bases outside the gene matches. There are 15 residues in the CDR3. The germline V gene has CDR1 DFQATT and CDR2 SNEGSKA (reference sequence). The CDR3 loop is CSARDRAGGSGIQYF. The CDR3 DNA reads as TGCAGTGCTAGAGATCGCGCAGGGGGCTCGGGCATTCAGTACTTC.

This clonotype has a count of ten or more. The chain recombines TRBV2 with TRBJ1-2, with 10 bases fitting TRBD1. This CDR3 region has 14 residues. Germline CDR1 reads SNHLY; CDR2 reads FYNNEI. V trimming: 7 bases; J trimming: 4 bases; junction bases outside the gene matches: 6. The CDR3 nucleotides read TGTGCCAGCACCGGGACAGGGGTTCCCTATGGCTACACCTTC. Translated: CASTGTGVPYGYTF.

This clonotype was recorded at least ten times. The DNA for the CDR3 is TGTGCCAGCAGCCCCTGGGACAGGGACAATGAGCAGTTCTTC. Protein: CASSPWDRDNEQFF. The chain has TRBV7-9 and TRBJ2-1; TRBD1 matches at 9 bases. The junction had 4 bases not matched to a gene; V was cut back by 5 bases and J by 5 bases. This CDR3 contains 14 residues. The germline gives CDR1 SEHNR, CDR2 FQNEAQ (reference sequence).

This clonotype came up many times. This chain connects TRBV6-2 or TRBV6-3 to TRBJ2-5; D unresolved. Germline loops: CDR1 MNHEY, CDR2 SVGEGT. CDR3 length: 15 residues. V lost 5 bases and J lost 3, with 16 bases in between. As DNA, the CDR3 is TGTGCCAGCAGTCCCTTCGGAGAAGGGAAAGAGACCCAGTACTTC. This codes for CASSPFGEGKETQYF.

The rearrangement uses TRBV7-9 and TRBJ2-3; TRBD1 or TRBD2 may be the D gene (6 bases each). The CDR3 length is 14 residues. V lost 5 bases and J lost 4, with 13 bases in between. Germline V lookup: CDR1 SEHNR, CDR2 FQNEAQ (reference sequence). The CDR3: CASSPHREADTQYF. The CDR3 coding sequence is TGTGCCAGCAGCCCCCACAGGGAGGCAGATACGCAGTATTTT.

The J gene is TRBJ2-7, the V gene TRBV3-1; D may be TRBD2 (6 bases). CDR1 and CDR2 (germline): LGHDT, YNNKEL (reference sequence). The CDR3 is 14 amino acids. V was pared by 3 bases and J by 3 bases, with 12 bases between. The CDR3 loop is CASSHSGTGYEQYF. CDR3 coding DNA: TGTGCCAGCAGCCATTCCGGGACTGGCTACGAGCAGTACTTC.

The chain employs TRBV6-2 or TRBV6-3 and TRBJ2-2; no definite D call. V was pared by 5 bases and J by 5 bases, with 9 bases between. Germline CDR1 reads MNHEY; CDR2 reads SVGEGT. The CDR3 length is 13 residues. CDR3 coding DNA: TGTGCCAGCAGTGGCAGAGTAACCGGGGAGCTGTTTTTT. Translation: CASSGRVTGELFF.

This clonotype was observed many times. CDR3 DNA sequence: TGCAGTGCCCCGTTGCCCCTCAATGAGCAGTTCTTC. Translated: CSAPLPLNEQFF. The rearrangement links TRBV20-1 to TRBJ2-1; D gene uncertain. V was trimmed by 6 bases and J by 6 bases, leaving 12 bases between them. The CDR3 contains 12 residues. Germline V gene data show CDR1 as DFQATT and CDR2 as SNEGSKA (reference sequence).

CDR3 nucleotides: TGCAGTGTCGGGAGGGCTGGTACGCAGTATTTT. Protein product: CSVGRAGTQYF. The chain recombines TRBV20-1 with TRBJ2-3; 8 bases align to TRBD2. CDR1 is DFQATT and CDR2 is SNEGSKA in the germline V gene (reference sequence). V shed 7 bases, J shed 8 bases, and the junction held 5 bases outside the gene matches. This CDR3 comprises 11 residues.

This clonotype was detected ten times or more. The chain joins TRBV3-1 to TRBJ2-2, with unresolved D. This CDR3 has 14 amino acids. The V gene lost 6 bases and the J gene lost 0 bases, with 8 bases spanning the gap. Germline assignment: CDR1 LGHDT and CDR2 YNNKEL (reference sequence). CDR3 bases: TGTGCCAGCAGATTGAACACGAACACCGGGGAGCTGTTTTTT. It encodes CASRLNTNTGELFF.

This clonotype was seen many times. The chain is built from TRBV12-3 or TRBV12-4 and TRBJ2-3; D not certain. The CDR3 totals 13 residues. Trimming took off 2 bases at V and 6 bases at J, with 9 bases between the two ends. The CDR3 nucleotides are TGTGCCAGCAGTTTAATTATCTGGGATACGCAGTATTTT. It translates to CASSLIIWDTQYF.

At least ten counts were recorded for this clonotype. The gene calls are TRBV6-1 and TRBJ2-7; D unclear. The V end lost 3 bases, the J end lost 6 bases, and 15 bases lay between the germline ends. The CDR3 extends over 14 amino acids. Germline V gene data show CDR1 as MNHNS and CDR2 as SASEGT. The CDR3 reads CASSDFMKESEQYF. In DNA, the CDR3 is TGTGCCAGCAGTGACTTTATGAAGGAGAGCGAGCAGTACTTC.

The sample holds many counts of this clonotype. The chain has TRBV29-1 and TRBJ2-3; possibly TRBD1 or TRBD2 for D (5 bases each). This CDR3 is 13 amino acids long. Between the trimmed V and J ends, which lost 3 bases and 4 bases, there was a span of 11 bases. CDR1 SQVTM and CDR2 ANQGSEA come from the germline V gene. The CDR3 loop reads CSVDQGPSDTQYF. CDR3 nucleotide sequence: TGCAGCGTTGATCAGGGACCCTCAGATACGCAGTATTTT.

The J gene is TRBJ2-1, the V gene TRBV2, with D possibly matching TRBD2 (6 bases). The CDR3 totals 12 residues. V was shortened by 7 bases and J by 4 bases, with 8 bases between the two germline ends. CDR1 is SNHLY and CDR2 is FYNNEI in the germline V gene. The CDR3 nucleotides are TGTGCCAGCAAGGGGACTTACAATGAGCAGTTCTTC. As protein: CASKGTYNEQFF.

This clonotype was observed many times. The chain uses TRBV28 and TRBJ2-3, with D perhaps matching TRBD1 or TRBD2 (5 bases each). This CDR3 spans 13 amino acids. Germline CDR1 reads MDHEN; CDR2 reads SYDVKM. The V end was cut by 1 base, the J end by 5 bases, with 7 bases between. The CDR3 region is CASSLSGRDTQYF. CDR3 sequence (DNA): TGTGCCAGCAGTTTATCAGGGAGAGATACGCAGTATTTT.

This clonotype was found a few times. V gene TRBV6-2 or TRBV6-3 combines with J gene TRBJ2-7, with 7 bases aligning to TRBD1. This CDR3 contains 15 residues. Germline loops: CDR1 MNHEY, CDR2 SVGEGT. The J segment lost 9 bases and the V segment lost 6 bases, leaving 17 bases of the junction unmatched. The CDR3 coding sequence is TGTGCCAGCAGGAACTCTCAGACAGGGTACTGGGGGCAGTACTTC. Its protein product is CASRNSQTGYWGQYF.